These 32 T cell receptor beta chains share one sample of origin, sequenced in a study of blood T cells in healthy people across ages (dated by TCRdb to between 2015 and 2016). Libraries were constructed by 5' RACE. The instrument was an Illumina HiSeq 2500. A second PCR of about 6 to 11 cycles was performed with a sample-barcoded 5' primer and a J-beta primer mix. TCRdb trimmed the raw reads at Q25, called clones with MiXCR and kept productive beta chains. One record per CDR3 amino acid sequence lists the most common genes and DNA. The sample table records fewer than 1,000,000 distinct CDR3 sequences; about half of these occur just once. Of the sample, about a sixth is held by the ten largest clones. What was sequenced was blood. The origin of the receptors is a man at least 80 years old in good health.

The table lists this clonotype with a few counts. The V gene is TRBV7-2, the J gene TRBJ2-1; TRBD2 might be the D (5 bases). Germline CDR1 and CDR2: SGHTA and FQGNSA. Trimming removed 5 bases from V and 4 bases from J, with 12 bases in between. This CDR3 is built from 14 residues. CDR3 sequence reads: CASSRTAFYNEQFF. The CDR3 DNA follows: TGTGCCAGCAGCCGGACTGCCTTTTACAATGAGCAGTTCTTC.

The genes are TRBV5-1 and TRBJ2-7; TRBD1 matches 12 bases. V gave up 2 bases and J gave up 6 bases; unmatched junction bases: 6. The germline CDR1 and CDR2 sequences are SGHRS and YFSETQ. CDR3 length equals 15 residues. CDR3 DNA: TGCGCCAGCAGCTTTCCGGGACAGGGGGCTTCCGAGCAGTACTTC. It encodes CASSFPGQGASEQYF. Drawing the rest from reference TRBV5-1 and TRBJ2-7, the complete variable domain is KAGVTQTPRYLIKTRGQQVTLSCSPISGHRSVSWYQQTPGQGLQFLFEYFSETQRNKGNFPGRFSGRQFSNSRSEMNVSTLELGDSALYLCASSFPGQGASEQYFGPGTRLTVT.

V is TRBV12-3 or TRBV12-4 and J is TRBJ1-1, with TRBD1 matching over 9 bases. The CDR3 extends over 13 amino acids. V shed 4 bases, J shed 7 bases, and the junction held 4 bases outside the gene matches. The CDR3 DNA is TGTGCCAGCAGTTCCCGACAGGGGGTTGAAGCTTTCTTT. Translation: CASSSRQGVEAFF.

This clonotype was counted ten times or more. The chain has TRBV7-6 and TRBJ1-1; TRBD1 is a possible D gene (6 bases). Deletions cut 5 bases from V and 3 bases from J, with 10 bases between. The CDR3 spans 13 residues. Germline V CDR1 and CDR2: SGHVS, FNYEAQ. Here the CDR3 DNA reads TGTGCCAGCAGCCCACAGGGATACACTGAAGCTTTCTTT. Translated: CASSPQGYTEAFF.

This clonotype has more than one count but fewer than ten. This rearrangement joins TRBV20-1 to TRBJ1-2; no clear D gene. The V and J ends lost 0 bases and 5 bases respectively, with 13 bases between them. This CDR3 contains 14 residues. Per germline, CDR1 DFQATT and CDR2 SNEGSKA (reference sequence). Here the CDR3 reads CSAREQTWGYGYTF. The CDR3, as DNA: TGCAGTGCTAGAGAACAGACATGGGGTTATGGCTACACCTTC.

Written as DNA, the CDR3 is TGTGCCAGCAGCCTCCGGACTAGCGGGGGGGTGGATACGCAGTATTTT. Protein product: CASSLRTSGGVDTQYF. J is TRBJ2-3 and V is TRBV7-2; 15 bases line up with TRBD2. Germline V lookup: CDR1 SGHTA, CDR2 FQGNSA. Trimming at V came to 5 bases and at J to 6 bases, leaving 6 bases not matched to a gene. CDR3 length equals 16 residues.

This sequence joins TRBV7-2 and TRBJ2-3; TRBD1 matches at 8 bases. This CDR3 is built from 14 residues. CDR1 is SGHTA and CDR2 is FQGNSA in the germline V gene. Trimming at V came to 5 bases and at J to 7 bases, leaving 8 bases not matched to a gene. Here the CDR3 reads CASSVQGATHTQYF. The CDR3 nucleotides read TGTGCCAGCAGCGTTCAGGGGGCAACACATACGCAGTATTTT.

About this clonotype: An end of the junction differs from the germline gene, which may be a read error. This chain joins TRBV6-2 or TRBV6-3 and TRBJ2-4, with D uncertain. CDR1 is MNHEY and CDR2 is SVGEGT in the germline V gene. CDR3 length: 16 residues. The CDR3 sequence: CASSYISTGAKDIQYF. The CDR3 coding sequence is TGTGCCAGCAGTTACATATCGACCGGAGCCAAAGACATTCAGTACTTC.

The J gene is TRBJ2-3, the V gene TRBV27, with D perhaps TRBD1 (7 bases). CDR3 length: 15 amino acids. Germline values: CDR1 MNHEY, CDR2 SMNVEV (reference sequence). V shed 6 bases and J shed 0 bases, with 13 bases lying between them. The CDR3 here is CASRYRGGSTDTQYF. CDR3 sequence (DNA): TGTGCCAGCAGATACAGGGGAGGAAGCACAGATACGCAGTATTTT.

This clonotype was recorded once. The chain carries TRBV20-1 and TRBJ2-1; no clear D gene. Germline assignment: CDR1 DFQATT and CDR2 SNEGSKA (reference sequence). The CDR3 is 15 residues long. Trimming took off 6 bases at V and 4 bases at J, with 19 bases between the two ends. The CDR3 region is CSAPVQAGRYNEQFF. Written as DNA, the CDR3 is TGCAGTGCGCCCGTGCAAGCAGGCAGATACAATGAGCAGTTCTTC.

The CDR3: CSASPAGGPGYNEQFF. In nucleotides, the CDR3 is TGCAGTGCTAGCCCCGCGGGGGGGCCCGGGTACAATGAGCAGTTCTTC. The rearrangement uses TRBV20-1 and TRBJ2-1; 9 bases match TRBD2. The CDR3 spans 16 residues. The V segment lost 3 bases and the J segment 4 bases; nucleotides outside the gene matches: 10. Germline V gene lookup returns CDR1 DFQATT and CDR2 SNEGSKA (reference sequence).

This sequence joins TRBV30 and TRBJ2-3, with 7 nucleotides matching TRBD2. This CDR3 spans 15 amino acids. Per germline, CDR1 GTSNPN and CDR2 SVGIG (reference sequence). The V gene end was trimmed by 8 bases and the J gene end by 2 bases; junction bases not matched to a gene: 13. The CDR3 nucleotides are TGTGCCGGATCGCGGTCGGGAGGTATCACAGATACGCAGTATTTT. As protein: CAGSRSGGITDTQYF. Together with reference TRBV30 and TRBJ2-3, the CDR3 gives the full variable domain: SQTIHQWPATLVQPVGSPLSLECTVEGTSNPNLYWYRQAAGRGLQLLFYSVGIGQISSEVPQNLSASRPQDRQFILSSKKLLLSDSGFYLCAGSRSGGITDTQYFGPGTRLTVL.

This clonotype was observed at least ten times. The rearrangement joins TRBV11-1 to TRBJ2-1; D is unresolved. The V end lost 1 base, the J end lost 5 bases, and 6 bases lay between the germline ends. Germline-derived CDR1 and CDR2 are SGHAT and FQDESV (reference sequence). The CDR3 has 13 residues. The CDR3 nucleotides are TGTGCCAGCAGCTTAGTCGAGGACAATGAGCAGTTCTTC. Residues: CASSLVEDNEQFF.

This clonotype occurred a few times. The chain joins TRBV6-5 to TRBJ2-7; D ambiguous. Trimming stripped 0 bases from V and 0 bases from J, with 12 bases between. Germline V lookup: CDR1 MNHEY, CDR2 SVGAGI. The CDR3 is made up of 16 amino acids. The DNA of the CDR3 is TGTGCCAGCAGTTACTCGTATTCGCCGGGCTCCTACGAGCAGTACTTC. This codes for CASSYSYSPGSYEQYF.

There are a few counts of this clonotype. This chain joins TRBV6-1 and TRBJ2-3; 10 nucleotides agree with TRBD2. The J segment lost 3 bases and the V segment lost 6 bases, leaving 18 bases of the junction unmatched. The CDR3 is made up of 19 amino acids. Germline V gene sequence: CDR1 MNHNS, CDR2 SASEGT. CDR3 protein: CASSPYGLAAPGWTDTQYF. As DNA, the CDR3 is TGTGCCAGCAGCCCCTATGGACTAGCGGCACCCGGGTGGACAGATACGCAGTATTTT.

The table lists this clonotype with a few counts. The rearrangement joins TRBV7-3 to TRBJ2-6; D may be TRBD1 (5 bases). This CDR3 region has 17 residues. The V gene lost 0 bases and the J gene lost 3 bases, with 12 bases spanning the gap. Germline V gene data show CDR1 as SGHTA and CDR2 as FQGTGA. CDR3 loop: CASSLTGDMYGANVLTF. In DNA, the CDR3 is TGTGCCAGCAGCTTAACAGGGGATATGTATGGGGCCAACGTCCTGACTTTC.

In the case of this clonotype: A read error may account for a junction end that differs from germline. The chain combines TRBV20-1 with TRBJ2-7; 8 nucleotides agree with TRBD1. The CDR3 sequence is 15 residues long. CDR1 and CDR2 from the germline V gene are DFQATT and SNEGSKA (reference sequence). CDR3 residues: CSAGDDQGAGYEQYF. Written as DNA, the CDR3 is TGCAGTGCTGGAGACGATCAGGGGGCCGGCTACGAGCAGTACTTC.

The V call is TRBV11-3, the J call TRBJ2-7; D remains unclear. Trimming cost V 1 base and J 2 bases, with 18 bases left between them. The CDR3 covers 17 residues. Germline V lookup: CDR1 SGHNT, CDR2 YENEEA. The CDR3 protein is CASSLVSGGGVTYEQYF. CDR3 in DNA: TGTGCCAGCAGCTTAGTTTCGGGTGGCGGTGTTACCTACGAGCAGTACTTC.

This clonotype has only a few counts. The DNA for the CDR3 is TGTGCCAGCAGCTTGGATGGGAGGGGGGATCAGCCCCAGCATTTT. Translating it yields CASSLDGRGDQPQHF. The chain joins TRBV5-5 to TRBJ1-5, with TRBD1 as a possible D gene (6 bases). V was pared by 0 bases and J by 5 bases, with 12 bases between. The germline CDR1 and CDR2 sequences are SGHKS and YYEKEE (reference sequence). There are 15 residues in the CDR3.

This clonotype was observed a handful of times. The chain recombines TRBV20-1 with TRBJ1-6, with D tentatively TRBD1 (5 bases). The CDR3 totals 15 residues. Looked up from germline, CDR1 is DFQATT and CDR2 is SNEGSKA (reference sequence). Trimming left V 1 base short and J 1 base short, with 8 bases between. CDR3 in amino acids: CSARGGGSYNSPLHF. In DNA form, the CDR3 reads TGCAGTGCTAGAGGGGGGGGTTCCTATAATTCACCCCTCCACTTT.

This clonotype showed up just a few times. The chain carries TRBV28 and TRBJ2-2; D is uncertain. The CDR3 loop spans 12 amino acids. Trimming took off 3 bases at V and 7 bases at J, with 6 bases between the two ends. The V gene's germline CDR1 is MDHEN and CDR2 SYDVKM. The CDR3 is CASSFPSGELFF. DNA of the CDR3: TGTGCCAGCAGTTTCCCAAGCGGGGAGCTGTTTTTT.

The chain uses TRBV9 and TRBJ1-4, with 7 bases fitting TRBD1. This CDR3 is built from 16 residues. V shed 4 bases, J shed 0 bases, and the junction held 6 bases outside the gene matches. Germline V CDR1 and CDR2: SGDLS, YYNGEE. CDR3 sequence reads: CASSHGTASTNEKLFF. CDR3 nucleotides: TGTGCCAGCAGCCATGGGACAGCCTCAACTAATGAAAAACTGTTTTTT.

This chain connects TRBV7-2 to TRBJ2-4; D possibly matches TRBD1 or TRBD2 (6 bases each). The J call may be wrong; the DNA end is better matched by TRBJ2-7. Germline values: CDR1 SGHTA, CDR2 FQGNSA. This CDR3 contains 14 residues. Here the CDR3 DNA reads TGTGCCAGCAGCGCTGGGGGCGGGGCCTACGAGCAGTACTTC. Its translation is CASSAGGGAYEQYF.

This clonotype was counted a few times. The V call is TRBV6-5, the J call TRBJ2-6; 8 nucleotides match TRBD2. The V gene's germline CDR1 is MNHEY and CDR2 SVGAGI. CDR3 length equals 16 residues. V shed 2 bases and J 0 bases; nucleotides not matched to a gene: 0. The CDR3 loop reads CASSYLAGSGANVLTF. In DNA, the CDR3 is TGTGCCAGCAGTTACCTAGCGGGCTCTGGGGCCAACGTCCTGACTTTC.

This clonotype was observed a handful of times. The chain uses TRBV12-3 or TRBV12-4 and TRBJ2-3; a possible D gene is TRBD2 (6 bases). The CDR3 extends over 16 amino acids. Trimming cost V 6 bases and J 5 bases, with 21 bases left between them. The CDR3 region is CASRPRGRWLEDTQYF. Here the CDR3 DNA reads TGTGCCAGCAGACCTAGAGGGAGGTGGTTGGAAGATACGCAGTATTTT.

In regard to this clonotype: The junction departs from the called germline gene at one end, perhaps through a read error. V usage is TRBV5-1 and J usage is TRBJ1-4; possible D gene TRBD1, 5 bases. The CDR3 has 14 residues. Germline CDR1 is SGHRS and CDR2 is YFSETQ. The chain's CDR3 is CACRTGRQEEKLFF. CDR3 coding DNA: TGCGCCTGCAGGACGGGACGGCAGGAAGAAAAACTGTTTTTT.

This clonotype occurred a few times. The rearrangement uses TRBV2 and TRBJ2-1; D is uncertain. Trimming removed 9 bases from V and 0 bases from J, with 9 bases in between. This CDR3 has 13 residues. Looked up from germline, CDR1 is SNHLY and CDR2 is FYNNEI. The DNA of the CDR3 is TGTGCCAGAGACTCAAGCTCCTACAATGAGCAGTTCTTC. Protein: CARDSSSYNEQFF.

Only one count was recorded for this clonotype. J is TRBJ2-7 and V is TRBV12-3 or TRBV12-4; D is perhaps TRBD2 (6 bases). The V gene lost 4 bases and the J gene lost 2 bases, with 18 bases spanning the gap. The CDR3 consists of 16 residues. This chain's CDR3 is CASSSRKAGNAYEQYF. The CDR3 DNA reads as TGTGCCAGCAGTTCTCGAAAAGCGGGTAACGCCTACGAGCAGTACTTC.

In this sample, this clonotype turned up many times. The chain recombines TRBV7-2 with TRBJ2-7, with 8 bases identical to TRBD1. Germline CDR1 is SGHTA and CDR2 is FQGNSA. The CDR3 length is 16 residues. J lost 1 base, V lost 4 bases, and 9 bases had no gene match. CDR3 nucleotides: TGTGCCAGCAGCTCCGGGACAGGTGTTGGGTCCTACGAGCAGTACTTC. Translating it yields CASSSGTGVGSYEQYF.

This clonotype is a singleton in its sample. The genes are TRBV18 and TRBJ2-3, with D uncertain. The V gene lost 3 bases and the J gene lost 2 bases, with 12 bases spanning the gap. This CDR3 is built from 15 residues. Germline CDR1 is KGHSH and CDR2 is LQKENI. The CDR3 region has the DNA TGTGCCAGCTCACCTCCCTCGAGGACCACAGATACGCAGTATTTT. Its translation is CASSPPSRTTDTQYF.

The chain has TRBV6-5 and TRBJ1-5; TRBD1 is a possible D gene (5 bases). The V gene lost 5 bases and the J gene lost 4 bases, with 18 bases spanning the gap. The CDR3 length is 16 residues. Germline-derived CDR1 and CDR2 are MNHEY and SVGAGI. The CDR3 protein is CASSTGRTGGNQPQHF. The CDR3 DNA follows: TGTGCCAGCAGTACCGGGAGAACAGGAGGGAATCAGCCCCAGCATTTT.

The rearrangement links TRBV20-1 to TRBJ2-5; D not resolved. Germline V gene lookup returns CDR1 DFQATT and CDR2 SNEGSKA (reference sequence). The CDR3 runs 12 residues. V was clipped by 6 bases and J by 5 bases, with 13 bases between them. Here the CDR3 DNA reads TGCAGTGCCACTACACTTCCCGAGACCCAGTACTTC. Amino acid sequence: CSATTLPETQYF.